This T cell receptor (beta chain) was sequenced during a study of T cells after posttransplantation cyclophosphamide (dated by TCRdb to about 2016). Notes on the research overall: Using TRB sequencing, the study followed how the T cell repertoire rebuilt after myeloablative bone marrow transplantation with posttransplantation cyclophosphamide given as GVHD prophylaxis. Samples from around 37 PTCy-treated patients, along with samples from some 15 of their related bone marrow donors, underwent antigen receptor sequencing. Blood from all 35 or so PTCy patients who had 1-year posttransplant specimens underwent TRB sequencing. Up to about 3 additional blood samples from 2 to 5.2 years after transplant were also TRB-sequenced in 3 patients, as was pretransplant blood from 4 patients. Because TRA and TRB clonality correlated tightly in fewer than ten samples, later TCR analyses were limited to TRB. Public TRB sequences were queried against a database of over 3,600 sequences associated with responses to pathogens, tumor antigens, self-antigens and alloantigens. The investigation overall reported the following: Donor-recipient similarity was low at 1-2 months but rose over the first year, and later blood repertoires were often dominated by donor CD8+ memory clones. Across 40 to 55 patients, TRB clonality was highly associated with recipient CMV seropositivity and CMV reactivation, and PTCy diversity was similar to diversity in CNI/methotrexate controls. The TRB repertoires of T cells infiltrating skin or the GI tract showed only limited overlap with the TRB repertoires found in blood.

Ten or more counts support this clone. Its antigen remains undetermined. No much larger clone is present one base from it, and per-base qualities are unavailable. Peripheral blood samples were provided by related bone marrow donors on the day of marrow donation. Peripheral blood and bone marrow mononuclear cells were isolated by Ficoll-Hypaque density centrifugation and were cryopreserved. Genomic DNA was used for TRB sequencing, which was performed with the immunoSEQ assay at survey resolution or with the hsTCRB kit. From the authors' description of their analysis: Initial read processing used immunoSEQ software, and repertoire analyses used the LymphoSeq R package. For each TRB dataset, clonality was calculated as 1 minus normalized Shannon entropy, and the Gini coefficient was computed as well. Phenotypes of unsorted samples were inferred by mapping TRB sequences from sorted subsets of the recipient or donor onto unsorted samples of the same recipient. This immuneACCESS table, as held by TCRdb, lists in-frame sequences with V and J called but not all clones. Of the missing ones, under half trace to an unresolved V gene in checked studies; the others have no known cause. V, J and clone size were drawn from that table, and D and trimming were deduced from the DNA. This sample holds approximately 26,000 clones in total, without any singletons. 4.4% of the sample comes from the top ten.

The TCR originated in a woman aged 45-65 years in good health, CMV-negative, and a related stem cell transplant donor. Specimen: PBMCs.

Here the CDR3 is given as CASSYTHVNTEAFF. The base sequence is TGTGCCAGCAGTTACACACACGTGAACACTGAAGCTTTCTTT. The rearrangement combines TRBV6-6 with TRBJ1-1; no D gene call is confident. V drops 2 bases and J drops 0 bases, leaving 7 bases in between. The CDR3 covers 14 residues, taking in both the cysteine and the phenylalanine. The read is trimmed to its CDR3 DNA, 42 bases read in frame from base 1. Looking up the germline V gene (reference sequence) yields CDR1 MNHNY and CDR2 SVGAGI.